What follows are 32 T cell receptor beta chains derived from one specimen sequenced in a study of cytomegalovirus exposure and HLA in healthy donors. The study ran its PCR with 60 Vbeta and 13 Jbeta primers. This table comes from immunoSEQ multiplex PCR, and its TCRdb copy is limited to in-frame clones, with some not included. The sample lists approximately 110,000 clones, roughly 80% seen once, with around 0.24% in the top ten. Sequenced material: PBMCs. The source of these receptors is a man aged 50 to 59 in good health and CMV-seronegative.

The rearrangement joins TRBV7-3 to TRBJ2-3, with 8 bases matching TRBD2. Germline-derived CDR1 and CDR2 are SGHTA and FQGTGA. This CDR3 is built from 14 residues. Losses at the gene ends were 2 bases for V and 8 bases for J; bases not matched to a gene: 6. The CDR3 sequence: CASSLEGSGSTQYF. The CDR3 region has the DNA TGTGCCAGCAGCTTAGAGGGAAGCGGGAGTACGCAGTATTTT.

This chain links TRBV10-3 with TRBJ2-7; D possibly corresponds to TRBD2 (6 bases). V was shortened by 7 bases and J by 4 bases, with 11 bases between the two germline ends. From germline, CDR1 is ENHRY and CDR2 SYGVKD. The CDR3 contains 12 residues. The DNA for the CDR3 is TGTGCCATCACGGGGGACTCATACGAGCAGTACTTC. As protein: CAITGDSYEQYF.

The chain is built from TRBV5-1 and TRBJ2-2; the match to TRBD1 covers 7 bases. The CDR3 contains 17 residues. Germline-derived CDR1 and CDR2 are SGHRS and YFSETQ. Trimming cost V 6 bases and J 2 bases; bases outside gene matches: 13. The CDR3 here is CASTTVRQGLNTGELFF. The DNA for the CDR3 is TGCGCCAGCACTACCGTACGACAGGGCCTAAACACCGGGGAGCTGTTTTTT.

The chain recombines TRBV28 with TRBJ1-1; D is possibly TRBD1 (5 bases). This CDR3 is built from 12 residues. The germline CDR1 and CDR2 sequences are MDHEN and SYDVKM. Between the trimmed V and J ends, which lost 6 bases and 3 bases, there was a span of 8 bases. The CDR3 spells CASRRQYTEAFF. The CDR3 DNA reads as TGTGCCAGCAGACGACAGTACACTGAAGCTTTCTTT.

V is TRBV7-2 and J is TRBJ1-1, with D perhaps matching TRBD1 (5 bases). Germline V gives CDR1 SGHTA, CDR2 FQGNSA. V was clipped by 3 bases and J by 7 bases, with 15 bases between them. The CDR3 extends over 14 amino acids. The CDR3 nucleotides read TGTGCCAGCAGCTTCAAAGCTGCCCAGGGTGAAGCTTTCTTT. Amino acid sequence: CASSFKAAQGEAFF.

The V gene is TRBV7-2, the J gene TRBJ2-3; 7 nucleotides match TRBD1. Germline V gene sequence: CDR1 SGHTA, CDR2 FQGNSA. This CDR3 region has 14 residues. V was pared by 5 bases and J by 3 bases, with 5 bases of the junction left unmatched. CDR3 protein: CASSPGGFTDTQYF. The CDR3 bases are TGTGCCAGCAGCCCAGGGGGATTTACAGATACGCAGTATTTT. The full variable domain, completed using reference TRBV7-2 and TRBJ2-3, is GAGVSQSPSNKVTEKGKDVELRCDPISGHTALYWYRQSLGQGLEFLIYFQGNSAPDKSGLPSDRFSAERTGGSVSTLTIQRTQQEDSAVYLCASSPGGFTDTQYFGPGTRLTVL.

The chain carries TRBV7-2 and TRBJ1-2, with D possibly being TRBD1 (6 bases). CDR3 length: 14 amino acids. Germline V gene lookup returns CDR1 SGHTA and CDR2 FQGNSA. V dropped 5 bases and J dropped 4 bases, with 14 bases sitting between them. The CDR3, as DNA: TGTGCCAGCAGCCCAACGACAGGTCTCTATGGCTACACCTTC. Protein product: CASSPTTGLYGYTF. The variable domain in full, with the rest retrieved from reference TRBV7-2 and TRBJ1-2, is GAGVSQSPSNKVTEKGKDVELRCDPISGHTALYWYRQSLGQGLEFLIYFQGNSAPDKSGLPSDRFSAERTGGSVSTLTIQRTQQEDSAVYLCASSPTTGLYGYTFGSGTRLTVV.

The chain combines TRBV27 with TRBJ1-6; no clear D gene. CDR1 MNHEY and CDR2 SMNVEV come from the germline V gene (reference sequence). The length of the CDR3 is 14 residues. V gave up 2 bases and J gave up 4 bases, with 6 bases separating them. CDR3 DNA sequence: TGTGCCAGCAGTTTACCAGTTTATAATTCACCCCTCCACTTT. Amino acid sequence: CASSLPVYNSPLHF.

This sequence joins TRBV5-4 and TRBJ1-1; 7 bases agree with TRBD1. The CDR3 spans 15 residues. The J segment lost 4 bases and the V segment lost 5 bases, leaving 11 bases of the junction unmatched. CDR1 is SGHNT, CDR2 YYREEE, per germline (reference sequence). The CDR3 here is CASSPGGAGGTEAFF. CDR3 in DNA: TGTGCCAGCAGTCCCGGAGGGGCAGGGGGCACTGAAGCTTTCTTT.

The rearrangement links TRBV20-1 to TRBJ1-2; D unclear. CDR3 size: 11 residues. CDR1 is DFQATT and CDR2 is SNEGSKA in the germline V gene (reference sequence). V lost 5 bases to trimming and J lost 7 bases, with 11 bases between them. CDR3 nucleotides: TGCAGTGCTCCCAATCCGCGTGGCTACACCTTC. It yields the protein CSAPNPRGYTF.

CDR3 sequence reads: CASSFEREVDEQFF. The CDR3, as DNA: TGTGCCAGCAGTTTCGAGCGGGAGGTAGATGAGCAGTTCTTC. The chain has TRBV27 and TRBJ2-1, with 9 bases fitting TRBD2. This CDR3 has 14 amino acids. Trimming at V came to 3 bases and at J to 8 bases, leaving 5 bases not matched to a gene. Germline V gives CDR1 MNHEY, CDR2 SMNVEV (reference sequence).

This clone was counted only a few times. The chain carries TRBV4-3 and TRBJ2-2, with a weak D call TRBD2 (6 bases). The germline V and J ends were trimmed by 0 bases and 6 bases, with 17 bases remaining between them. The CDR3 sequence is 17 residues long. Germline V gene lookup returns CDR1 LGHNA and CDR2 YSLEER. CDR3 in amino acids: CASSQETVGGRAGELFF. As DNA, the CDR3 is TGCGCCAGCAGCCAAGAAACGGTCGGGGGACGGGCCGGGGAGCTGTTTTTT.

The rearrangement links TRBV7-3 to TRBJ2-5; 8 bases match TRBD2. Looked up from germline, CDR1 is SGHTA and CDR2 is FQGTGA. The trim removed 4 bases at V and 5 bases at J, leaving 9 bases unmatched. The CDR3 has 15 amino acids. The CDR3 here is CASSSSLSGEETQYF. DNA of the CDR3: TGTGCCAGCAGCTCCTCTCTTAGCGGGGAGGAGACCCAGTACTTC. The full variable domain, completed using reference TRBV7-3 and TRBJ2-5, is GAGVSQTPSNKVTEKGKYVELRCDPISGHTALYWYRQSLGQGPEFLIYFQGTGAADDSGLPNDRFFAVRPEGSVSTLKIQRTERGDSAVYLCASSSSLSGEETQYFGPGTRLLVL.

This clone was seen once. The DNA for the CDR3 is TGTGCCATCAGCCCCGGGACAGGGGAGGGAAAGCAGTACTTC. Translation gives CAISPGTGEGKQYF. The rearrangement links TRBV10-3 to TRBJ2-7; TRBD1 matches 10 bases. Looked up from germline, CDR1 is ENHRY and CDR2 is SYGVKD. V was pared by 6 bases and J by 8 bases, with 10 bases of the junction left unmatched. CDR3 length: 14 residues.

V gene TRBV7-9 combines with J gene TRBJ2-5, with 8 bases that match TRBD2. This CDR3 contains 15 residues. Germline CDR1 is SEHNR and CDR2 is FQNEAQ (reference sequence). Germline trimming cut 7 bases from V and 11 bases from J; bases unmatched to any gene: 18. The CDR3 is CASTPAGAKGGEQYF. CDR3 DNA sequence: TGTGCCAGCACCCCAGCGGGGGCGAAGGGAGGGGAGCAGTACTTC.

V usage is TRBV29-1 and J usage is TRBJ1-1; D not resolved. CDR3 length equals 14 residues. Trimming pared 4 bases from V and 5 bases from J, leaving 17 bases between. CDR1 is SQVTM and CDR2 is ANQGSEA in the germline V gene. CDR3 in amino acids: CSVVMRGKTTEAFF. CDR3 sequence (DNA): TGCAGCGTTGTAATGCGGGGAAAGACGACTGAAGCTTTCTTT.

V gene TRBV7-2 combines with J gene TRBJ2-1, with a possible D match to TRBD1 (5 bases). V was cut by 6 bases and J by 9 bases, with 15 bases left in between. This CDR3 has 13 residues. CDR1 and CDR2 from the germline V gene are SGHTA and FQGNSA. For the CDR3, the DNA is TGTGCCAGCAGGGTCGGACAAAGACCTGAGCAGTTCTTC. Its protein is CASRVGQRPEQFF.

The gene calls are TRBV11-3 and TRBJ2-1, with TRBD2 matching over 13 bases. Germline V gene data show CDR1 as SGHNT and CDR2 as YENEEA. The CDR3 is made up of 17 amino acids. After removal of 6 bases from V and 0 bases from J, the junction contained 5 bases not matched to a gene. CDR3 bases: TGTGCCAGCAGTCCACTAGCGGGAGGGTCCTCCTACAATGAGCAGTTCTTC. Translation: CASSPLAGGSSYNEQFF.

CDR3 nucleotide sequence: TGTGCCAGCAGCTCGCGACAGGGGGATAATTCACCCCTCCACTTT. Its protein is CASSSRQGDNSPLHF. V and J are TRBV7-2 and TRBJ1-6, with TRBD1 matching over 9 bases. V trimming: 4 bases; J trimming: 5 bases; junction bases outside the gene matches: 3. Per the germline V gene, CDR1 is SGHTA and CDR2 is FQGNSA. The CDR3 totals 15 residues.

The chain is built from TRBV5-4 and TRBJ1-1, with 7 bases fitting TRBD1. V shed 3 bases, J shed 0 bases, and the junction held 8 bases outside the gene matches. The length of the CDR3 is 16 residues. CDR1 and CDR2 (germline): SGHNT, YYREEE (reference sequence). CDR3: CASSSGKGGLNTEAFF. In nucleotides, the CDR3 is TGTGCCAGCAGCTCGGGGAAAGGGGGCCTGAACACTGAAGCTTTCTTT.

The chain carries TRBV7-7 and TRBJ2-7, with 7 bases fitting TRBD1. Trimming took 5 bases from V and 4 from J; bases not matched to a gene: 11. The CDR3 spans 15 residues. CDR1 and CDR2 (germline): SSHAT, FNYEAQ (reference sequence). The CDR3 DNA is TGTGCCAGCAGCCTAAACGACAGGGAACCGTACGAGCAGTACTTC. Translating gives CASSLNDREPYEQYF.

CDR3 amino acids: CASSLATPSEETQYF. In DNA, the CDR3 is TGTGCCAGCAGCTTAGCGACGCCTAGCGAAGAGACCCAGTACTTC. The rearrangement uses TRBV7-9 and TRBJ2-5; maybe TRBD2 (6 bases). This CDR3 comprises 15 residues. Germline-derived CDR1 and CDR2 are SEHNR and FQNEAQ (reference sequence). The V end lost 0 bases, the J end lost 3 bases, and 11 bases lay between the germline ends.

The chain combines TRBV7-8 with TRBJ2-7; 8 positions match TRBD2. The length of the CDR3 is 16 residues. CDR1 is SGHVS and CDR2 is FQNEAQ in the germline V gene. V lost 2 bases to trimming and J lost 13 bases; unmatched junction nucleotides: 19. Here the CDR3 reads CASSLTAPGLGASEYF. The CDR3 nucleotides read TGTGCCAGCAGCTTAACAGCTCCGGGACTAGGCGCGTCGGAATACTTC. The whole variable domain, remainder taken from reference TRBV7-8 and TRBJ2-7, is GAGVSQSPRYKVAKRGQDVALRCDPISGHVSLFWYQQALGQGPEFLTYFQNEAQLDKSGLPSDRFFAERPEGSVSTLKIQRTQQEDSAVYLCASSLTAPGLGASEYFGPGTRLTVT.

The CDR3 sequence: CASSSGLGTGELFF. CDR3 DNA sequence: TGTGCCAGCAGCTCCGGACTGGGGACCGGGGAGCTGTTTTTT. The genes are TRBV7-7 and TRBJ2-2; D may be TRBD2 (5 bases). Germline V lookup: CDR1 SSHAT, CDR2 FNYEAQ (reference sequence). The CDR3 sequence is 14 residues long. V was cut by 4 bases and J by 5 bases, with 11 bases left in between.

The chain has TRBV19 and TRBJ1-2; TRBD1 aligns across 12 bases. CDR1 LNHDA and CDR2 SQIVND come from the germline V gene (reference sequence). V was clipped by 3 bases and J by 5 bases; unmatched bases: 4. CDR3 size: 15 residues. The CDR3: CASSMGTGGGYGYTF. CDR3 coding DNA: TGTGCCAGTAGTATGGGGACAGGGGGCGGATATGGCTACACCTTC.

The chain carries TRBV28 and TRBJ2-3; D uncertain. Looked up from germline, CDR1 is MDHEN and CDR2 is SYDVKM. Trimming stripped 6 bases from V and 5 bases from J, with 12 bases between. There are 13 residues in the CDR3. The CDR3 spells CASSPRFLDTQYF. The CDR3 DNA is TGTGCCAGCAGCCCCCGGTTCTTAGATACGCAGTATTTT.

This clone was detected once. The CDR3 DNA reads TGTGCCAGCAGCCTCTGGTTCGGGATGAGCTCTGGGGCCAACGTCCTGACTTTC. Protein product: CASSLWFGMSSGANVLTF. The chain has TRBV4-2 and TRBJ2-6; D may be TRBD2 (5 bases). V was clipped by 4 bases and J by 0 bases, with 16 bases between them. This CDR3 has 18 amino acids. CDR1 is LGHNA, CDR2 YNFKEQ, per germline.

The V and J genes are TRBV28 and TRBJ2-7; D is perhaps TRBD1 (6 bases). From germline, CDR1 is MDHEN and CDR2 SYDVKM. This CDR3 comprises 15 residues. Trimming pared 4 bases from V and 9 bases from J, leaving 22 bases between. DNA of the CDR3: TGTGCCAGCAGTTCCCCGGGACACCTCGCTGTGGGGCAGTACTTC. Amino acids: CASSSPGHLAVGQYF.

This clone was recorded a few times. The chain combines TRBV4-3 with TRBJ1-1, with D unclear. Looked up from germline, CDR1 is LGHNA and CDR2 is YSLEER. This CDR3 has 14 residues. The V and J ends lost 3 bases and 6 bases respectively, with 14 bases between them. CDR3 coding DNA: TGCGCCAGCAGCCATCTAACCTACGAGGCTGAAGCTTTCTTT. Amino acids: CASSHLTYEAEAFF.

The chain recombines TRBV30 with TRBJ1-5; D remains ambiguous. This CDR3 has 16 residues. The germline gives CDR1 GTSNPN, CDR2 SVGIG (reference sequence). V shed 5 bases and J shed 2 bases, with 19 bases lying between them. CDR3 region: CAWSPEGGGGNQPQHF. The CDR3 DNA is TGTGCCTGGTCTCCGGAAGGTGGCGGCGGCAATCAGCCCCAGCATTTT.

The chain employs TRBV10-3 and TRBJ2-7; D may be TRBD1 (6 bases). Trimming took off 1 base at V and 7 bases at J, with 14 bases between the two ends. Germline V gene data show CDR1 as ENHRY and CDR2 as SYGVKD. The CDR3 is 14 amino acids. CDR3 protein: CAISEYQQGWEQYF. CDR3 DNA: TGTGCCATCAGTGAGTATCAACAGGGCTGGGAGCAGTACTTC.

The chain joins TRBV29-1 to TRBJ2-5, with D perhaps TRBD2 (5 bases). Germline CDR1 is SQVTM and CDR2 is ANQGSEA. V lost 5 bases, J lost 2 bases, and 15 bases lay in between. The CDR3 has 14 amino acids. In nucleotides, the CDR3 is TGCAGCGTTCTTAGGGCGGGCAAGCAAGAGACCCAGTACTTC. This encodes CSVLRAGKQETQYF.